Listed below are T cell receptor beta chains from one sample, sequenced in a study of blood T cell repertoires in COVID-19. Method: immunoSEQ multiplex PCR; TCRdb's copy keeps in-frame clones and lacks some. This sample has about 170,000 clones, with roughly 85% found just once. Sequencing was carried out using PBMCs or T cells enriched from blood (not recorded which). The receptors were gathered from a woman in her 50s who had recovered from COVID-19. CDR3s include the opening cysteine and the closing phenylalanine or tryptophan. A D gene is named only where the DNA matches it firmly. Not every row has a clone size; where given, it reads once, few, many or a size class.

d_call	j_call	v_call	clone_size	cdr3_nt	cdr3_aa
-	TRBJ1-5	TRBV2	-	TGTGCCAGCAGTGATAGGCAGGTGTACGTCAATCAGCCCCAGCATTTT	CASSDRQVYVNQPQHF
-	TRBJ2-5	TRBV5-1	-	TGCGCCAGCAGCTTGGCCTCGGTTGGAGAGACCCAGTACTTC	CASSLASVGETQYF
-	TRBJ1-3	TRBV28	-	TGTGCCAGCAGTTTCCGACGGAGTGCTGGGGGAAACACCATATATTTT	CASSFRRSAGGNTIYF
-	TRBJ2-4	TRBV4-1	-	TGCGCCAGCAGCCAACCAGCGGCCAAAAACATTCAGTACTTC	CASSQPAAKNIQYF
TRBD1	TRBJ1-2	TRBV3-1/TRBV3-2	-	TGTGCCAGCAGCCAAGCGGCCTTTCGGGACAGGGGCTACACCTTC	CASSQAAFRDRGYTF
-	TRBJ1-6	TRBV30	-	TGTGCCGGAGGGGCGGTGGAGAATTCACCCCTCCACTTT	CAGGAVENSPLHF
-	TRBJ2-2	TRBV12-3/TRBV12-4	-	TGTGCCAGCAGCCCAGGGTACACCGGGGAGCTGTTTTTT	CASSPGYTGELFF
TRBD2	TRBJ2-3	TRBV10-3	once	TGTGCCATCAGTGAGTCGACTCCGGGGGGTTTTGAAGATACGCAGTATTTT	CAISESTPGGFEDTQYF
TRBD1	TRBJ1-6	TRBV5-1	-	TGCGCCAGCAGCTTGGTTGTGACAGGGGGGAGCTCCTATAATTCACCCCTCCACTTT	CASSLVVTGGSSYNSPLHF
-	TRBJ2-1	TRBV5-8	-	TGTGCCAGCAGCTTGGGACAAGCCCCCTACAATGAGCAGTTCTTC	CASSLGQAPYNEQFF
-	TRBJ2-2	TRBV7-2	once	TGTGCCAGCAGCTTAGAACAGGGCCGGGGGGAGCTGTTTTTT	CASSLEQGRGELFF
TRBD2	TRBJ2-1	TRBV5-8	-	TGTGCCAGCAGCCTCAGGACTAGCGGGTCTAGCTCCTACAATGAGCAGTTCTTC	CASSLRTSGSSSYNEQFF
-	TRBJ2-3	TRBV10-3	-	TGTGCCACGGGGAGTTCATCCCATGGAGATACGCAGTATTTT	CATGSSSHGDTQYF
-	TRBJ2-5	TRBV30	-	TGTGCCTGGACTCACAGGGCCGTTGGGGCCCAGTACTTC	CAWTHRAVGAQYF
-	TRBJ1-4	TRBV2	-	TGTGCCAGCCAAATTGCGCCAACTAATGAAAAACTGTTTTTT	CASQIAPTNEKLFF
-	TRBJ1-6	TRBV28	-	TGTGCCAGCAGTTTACCTCAGTCACCCCTCCACTTT	CASSLPQSPLHF
-	TRBJ2-1	TRBV2	-	TGTGCCAGCAGTGACCCAGGGACCTACAATGAGCAGTTCTTC	CASSDPGTYNEQFF